The 29 T cell receptor beta chains listed next were all sequenced from one sample in a study of long-term antiretroviral therapy in people with HIV. Survey level was the resolution at which the v3.0 immunoSEQ assay ran. Repertoires were generated with immunoSEQ multiplex PCR, while TCRdb's copy carries only in-frame clones and drops some. The sample has 20,000 to 30,000 clones; roughly 83% are singletons. The specimen comprised unsorted PBMCs, sampled 0.7 years before starting antiretroviral therapy. The receptors come from a man younger than 40 with HIV.

This chain links TRBV7-2 with TRBJ2-7; D is possibly TRBD2 (5 bases). Per germline, CDR1 SGHTA and CDR2 FQGNSA. The CDR3 has 13 amino acids. V was trimmed by 0 bases and J by 7 bases, leaving 10 bases between them. CDR3 sequence: CASSLALRGEQYF. The CDR3 nucleotides are TGTGCCAGCAGCTTAGCCCTCCGAGGGGAGCAGTACTTC. The complete variable domain, with remaining parts taken from reference TRBV7-2 and TRBJ2-7, reads GAGVSQSPSNKVTEKGKDVELRCDPISGHTALYWYRQSLGQGLEFLIYFQGNSAPDKSGLPSDRFSAERTGGSVSTLTIQRTQQEDSAVYLCASSLALRGEQYFGPGTRLTVT.

The CDR3 DNA reads TGTGCCAGCAGCTTAGGGGGACTAGCGGGAGGCGACGAGCAGTACTTC. Its protein product is CASSLGGLAGGDEQYF. The rearrangement links TRBV11-2 to TRBJ2-7; 15 bases fit TRBD2. Trimming took 1 base from V and 5 from J; bases not matched to a gene: 3. The CDR3 totals 16 residues. Per the germline V gene, CDR1 is SGHAT and CDR2 is FQNNGV.

The chain couples TRBV27 to TRBJ1-2; D is uncertain. V was shortened by 0 bases and J by 0 bases, with 8 bases between the two germline ends. The CDR3 consists of 15 residues. Germline CDR1 MNHEY, CDR2 SMNVEV (reference sequence). For the CDR3, the DNA is TGTGCCAGCAGTTTATCTCGCAGAGCTAACTATGGCTACACCTTC. This encodes CASSLSRRANYGYTF.

This clone showed up just once. The rearrangement links TRBV11-2 to TRBJ2-2, with unresolved D. The ends were cut back, 1 base at V and 1 base at J, with 4 bases in the middle. The germline V gene has CDR1 SGHAT and CDR2 FQNNGV. The CDR3 covers 14 residues. CDR3 in DNA: TGTGCCAGCAGCTTAGGTGGGAACACCGGGGAGCTGTTTTTT. It encodes CASSLGGNTGELFF.

This sequence joins TRBV5-4 and TRBJ1-1; tentatively, D is TRBD1 (5 bases). CDR1 SGHNT and CDR2 YYREEE come from the germline V gene (reference sequence). The CDR3 is 17 residues long. Trimming pared 7 bases from V and 0 bases from J, leaving 22 bases between. The CDR3, as DNA: TGTGCCAGCGGAGGGGTAGGTCGATCCCCTATGAACACTGAAGCTTTCTTT. It yields the protein CASGGVGRSPMNTEAFF.

The CDR3 DNA is TGCGCCAGCAGCTACATCGGGAGGCCGTATGAGCAGTTCTTC. Translation gives CASSYIGRPYEQFF. The V and J genes are TRBV5-1 and TRBJ2-1, with 7 bases fitting TRBD2. J gave up 8 bases and V 3 bases, and 8 bases lay outside the gene matches. The CDR3 has 14 amino acids. Germline V gene sequence: CDR1 SGHRS, CDR2 YFSETQ.

The chain recombines TRBV7-8 with TRBJ1-3; D is perhaps TRBD1 (5 bases). Germline-derived CDR1 and CDR2 are SGHVS and FQNEAQ. The CDR3 has 16 amino acids. Trimming took off 4 bases at V and 0 bases at J, with 13 bases between the two ends. CDR3 sequence reads: CASSSETESSGNTIYF. The CDR3 bases are TGTGCCAGCAGCTCGGAGACAGAAAGCTCTGGAAACACCATATATTTT.

The chain couples TRBV29-1 to TRBJ2-1; 10 bases line up with TRBD2. This CDR3 has 14 residues. Germline lookup yields CDR1 SQVTM and CDR2 ANQGSEA. The J segment lost 4 bases and the V segment lost 4 bases, leaving 4 bases of the junction unmatched. This CDR3 is CSVVRAGGYNEQFF. The CDR3 coding sequence is TGCAGCGTTGTCCGAGCGGGAGGGTACAATGAGCAGTTCTTC.

The CDR3 spells CASSLSAVSYNEQFF. The CDR3 DNA reads TGTGCCAGCAGCTTATCAGCGGTCTCCTACAATGAGCAGTTCTTC. The rearrangement links TRBV7-2 to TRBJ2-1; D perhaps matches TRBD2 (5 bases). V was cut by 2 bases and J by 0 bases, with 8 bases left in between. The CDR3 totals 15 residues. The germline V gene encodes CDR1 SGHTA and CDR2 FQGNSA.

This clone was recorded only once. The chain couples TRBV28 to TRBJ2-7; tentatively, D is TRBD2 (6 bases). The CDR3 is 17 amino acids. The V gene's germline CDR1 is MDHEN and CDR2 SYDVKM. Trimming took 2 bases from V and 2 from J, leaving 19 bases between them. CDR3 nucleotide sequence: TGTGCCAGCAGTTTAATTATTGGGGAGGACCTCCCCTACGAGCAGTACTTC. This sequence encodes CASSLIIGEDLPYEQYF.

The rearrangement joins TRBV28 to TRBJ2-3; D remains unclear. This CDR3 comprises 18 residues. With 2 bases removed from V and 0 bases from J, the gap between germline ends came to 18 bases. The germline CDR1 and CDR2 sequences are MDHEN and SYDVKM. CDR3 loop: CASSLERRVSRSTDTQYF. DNA of the CDR3: TGTGCCAGCAGTTTAGAGCGTCGTGTAAGTCGAAGCACAGATACGCAGTATTTT.

This clone qualifies as large. The gene calls are TRBV28 and TRBJ2-5; no clear D gene. Germline V gives CDR1 MDHEN, CDR2 SYDVKM. CDR3 length: 13 amino acids. Trimming stripped 11 bases from V and 0 bases from J, with 13 bases between. The CDR3 here is CASHSWYQETQYF. DNA for the CDR3: TGTGCCTCCCACAGTTGGTACCAAGAGACCCAGTACTTC.

This clone was detected once. The CDR3 DNA is TGTGCCAGCAGAGAAAAGACAGGGGGCCAAGAGACCCAGTACTTC. As protein: CASREKTGGQETQYF. The V gene is TRBV2, the J gene TRBJ2-5, with 9 positions matching TRBD1. After removal of 6 bases from V and 1 base from J, the junction contained 6 bases not matched to a gene. CDR1 and CDR2 from the germline V gene are SNHLY and FYNNEI. The CDR3 sequence is 15 residues long. The whole variable domain, filled in from reference TRBV2 and TRBJ2-5, reads EPEVTQTPSHQVTQMGQEVILRCVPISNHLYFYWYRQILGQKVEFLVSFYNNEISEKSEIFDDQFSVERPDGSNFTLKIRSTKLEDSAMYFCASREKTGGQETQYFGPGTRLLVL.

The chain is built from TRBV6-5 and TRBJ1-3, with D maybe TRBD1 (6 bases). The length of the CDR3 is 16 residues. Trimming removed 2 bases from V and 4 bases from J, with 15 bases in between. Germline V CDR1 and CDR2: MNHEY, SVGAGI. The CDR3 coding sequence is TGTGCCAGCAGTTACCAACCAGGGGTCCTGGGAAACACCATATATTTT. It yields the protein CASSYQPGVLGNTIYF.

This chain connects TRBV20-1 to TRBJ2-7, with D maybe TRBD2 (6 bases). V lost 6 bases and J 3 bases, leaving 9 bases between the germline ends. The CDR3 covers 11 residues. The germline V gene has CDR1 DFQATT and CDR2 SNEGSKA (reference sequence). The chain's CDR3 is CSALGSYEQYF. For the CDR3, the DNA is TGCAGTGCCCTCGGGAGCTACGAGCAGTACTTC.

The J gene is TRBJ2-5, the V gene TRBV4-1; 10 bases map to TRBD1. CDR3 length equals 16 residues. V lost 3 bases, J lost 1 base, and 5 bases stayed unmatched. The V gene's germline CDR1 is MGHRA and CDR2 YSYEKL. CDR3 protein: CASSHGGQGTQETQYF. The CDR3 region has the DNA TGCGCCAGCAGCCACGGGGGACAGGGGACCCAAGAGACCCAGTACTTC.

The rearrangement joins TRBV15 to TRBJ2-7, with 8 bases identical to TRBD2. Looked up from germline, CDR1 is LNHNV and CDR2 is YYDKDF (reference sequence). The CDR3 length is 15 residues. With 2 bases clipped from V and 4 bases from J, the junction kept 7 bases outside the gene matches. This CDR3 is CATSRNPGLDYEQYF. The CDR3, as DNA: TGTGCCACCAGCAGAAATCCGGGACTAGATTACGAGCAGTACTTC.

This clone was seen a few times. The chain carries TRBV10-1 and TRBJ1-2, with D maybe TRBD1 (5 bases). V was clipped by 2 bases and J by 7 bases, with 14 bases between them. Germline V gene lookup returns CDR1 WNHNN and CDR2 SYGVQD (reference sequence). The CDR3 runs to 14 residues. CDR3 nucleotide sequence: TGCGCCAGCAGTGAGAGCAGGGTCCCCTTTGGCTACACCTTC. This gives the protein CASSESRVPFGYTF.

The chain recombines TRBV2 with TRBJ2-1; D unclear. The length of the CDR3 is 16 residues. Trimming left V 3 bases short and J 0 bases short, with 12 bases between. Germline CDR1 SNHLY, CDR2 FYNNEI. CDR3 bases: TGTGCCAGCAGTGAGGGTACCCCTCCCTCCTACAATGAGCAGTTCTTC. It codes for CASSEGTPPSYNEQFF.

The V call is TRBV11-2, the J call TRBJ2-1; 9 positions agree with TRBD2. Germline V gene sequence: CDR1 SGHAT, CDR2 FQNNGV. V lost 0 bases and J lost 5; bases outside the gene matches: 5. The CDR3 consists of 16 residues. CDR3 residues: CASSLDVSGGHNEQFF. Written as DNA, the CDR3 is TGTGCCAGCAGCTTAGATGTTAGCGGGGGCCACAATGAGCAGTTCTTC.

The chain recombines TRBV6-6 with TRBJ2-2, with D unresolved. Germline loops: CDR1 MNHNY, CDR2 SVGAGI (reference sequence). CDR3 length: 16 residues. The V end was cut by 2 bases, the J end by 0 bases, with 10 bases between. CDR3 sequence: CASSYRQTANTGELFF. In nucleotides, the CDR3 is TGTGCCAGCAGTTACCGGCAAACCGCGAACACCGGGGAGCTGTTTTTT.

V usage is TRBV7-6 and J usage is TRBJ2-7; D possibly corresponds to TRBD2 (6 bases). CDR1 and CDR2 (germline): SGHVS, FNYEAQ. The CDR3 runs to 17 residues. V shed 2 bases and J shed 2 bases, with 19 bases lying between them. In DNA form, the CDR3 reads TGTGCCAGCAGCTTAAAAGTGTCGGGGACTCTTGCCTACGAGCAGTACTTC. Translation: CASSLKVSGTLAYEQYF.

DNA of the CDR3: TGTGCCAGCAGCTTAGGAAACTCGCTTGGGTCACCCCTCCACTTT. Residues: CASSLGNSLGSPLHF. The V call is TRBV11-2, the J call TRBJ1-6; D is unclear. The ends were cut back, 1 base at V and 10 bases at J, with 14 bases in the middle. Germline V gene lookup returns CDR1 SGHAT and CDR2 FQNNGV. The CDR3 is 15 residues long.

This clone was recorded a few times. The CDR3, as DNA: TGTGCCAGCAGTTCCAGGGGGCAGGACAATGAGCAGTTCTTC. Encoded protein: CASSSRGQDNEQFF. V is TRBV6-1 and J is TRBJ2-1; the match to TRBD1 covers 8 bases. The CDR3 covers 14 residues. J was trimmed by 5 bases and V by 5 bases; bases with no gene match: 5. From germline, CDR1 is MNHNS and CDR2 SASEGT.

V is TRBV15 and J is TRBJ2-5, with 7 bases that match TRBD2. The CDR3 sequence is 13 residues long. Germline V gene sequence: CDR1 LNHNV, CDR2 YYDKDF (reference sequence). V lost 3 bases, J lost 5 bases, and 3 bases stayed unmatched. This chain's CDR3 is CATSRGGKETQYF. The CDR3 region has the DNA TGTGCCACCAGCAGGGGGGGGAAGGAGACCCAGTACTTC. The full variable domain, rest sourced from reference TRBV15 and TRBJ2-5, is DAMVIQNPRYQVTQFGKPVTLSCSQTLNHNVMYWYQQKSSQAPKLLFHYYDKDFNNEADTPDNFQSRRPNTSFCFLDIRSPGLGDTAMYLCATSRGGKETQYFGPGTRLLVL.

Remarks on this clone: A junction end diverges from the germline sequence, so it may reflect a read error. The chain couples TRBV6-6 to TRBJ2-7; 7 positions match TRBD2. Germline loops: CDR1 MNHNY, CDR2 SVGAGI (reference sequence). The CDR3 sequence is 15 residues long. In DNA, the CDR3 is TGTGCCAGCAGTTTCACGCGGGGGACCTCCTACGAGCAGGACTTC. Residues: CASSFTRGTSYEQDF.

The rearrangement uses TRBV7-2 and TRBJ2-3, with TRBD2 matching over 13 bases. The CDR3 sequence is 16 residues long. J was trimmed by 2 bases and V by 6 bases; bases with no gene match: 5. The V gene's germline CDR1 is SGHTA and CDR2 FQGNSA. The CDR3 is CASSPGTSGATDTQYF. The CDR3 region has the DNA TGTGCCAGCAGTCCCGGGACTAGCGGGGCCACAGATACGCAGTATTTT.

There are a few counts of this clone. The chain is built from TRBV5-6 and TRBJ1-2; 8 positions match TRBD1. After removal of 2 bases from V and 2 bases from J, the junction contained 5 bases not matched to a gene. CDR1 and CDR2 (germline): SGHDT, YYEEEE. The CDR3 extends over 15 amino acids. Here the CDR3 reads CASSFRGQGNYGYTF. As DNA, the CDR3 is TGTGCCAGCAGCTTCAGGGGGCAGGGCAACTATGGCTACACCTTC. The entire variable domain, with the rest obtained from reference TRBV5-6 and TRBJ1-2, is as follows: DAGVTQSPTHLIKTRGQQVTLRCSPKSGHDTVSWYQQALGQGPQFIFQYYEEEERQRGNFPDRFSGHQFPNYSSELNVNALLLGDSALYLCASSFRGQGNYGYTFGSGTRLTVV.

J is TRBJ1-4 and V is TRBV4-2; D is ambiguous. From germline, CDR1 is LGHNA and CDR2 YNFKEQ. This CDR3 is built from 18 residues. Trimming removed 1 base at V and 8 bases at J, with 23 bases between. In DNA form, the CDR3 reads TGTGCCAGCAGCCAAGCGGGCGGCAGTGCTTTTACGGCGGAAAAACTGTTTTTT. This encodes CASSQAGGSAFTAEKLFF.